These 6 T cell receptor beta chains were sequenced from one sample in a study of early T cells in non-severe SARS-CoV-2 infection. One entry per CDR3 protein, called by TCRdb with MiXCR from the 5' RACE reads. This table holds tens of thousands of distinct CDR3 sequences, approximately 9% found once. The sequenced sample consisted of whole blood. These receptors came from an adult who was a healthcare worker with PCR-confirmed SARS-CoV-2 infection or an uninfected control (not recorded which).

This clonotype came up many times. The V and J genes are TRBV28 and TRBJ2-5; D not certain. The CDR3 loop spans 14 amino acids. Per germline, CDR1 MDHEN and CDR2 SYDVKM. V was pared by 4 bases and J by 3 bases, with 12 bases between. Here the CDR3 DNA reads TGTGCCAGCAGTTCCCACCCGGGTAAAGAGACCCAGTACTTC. Translating gives CASSSHPGKETQYF.

J is TRBJ2-7 and V is TRBV7-2, with D tentatively TRBD1 (6 bases). Trimming took 5 bases from V and 2 from J, leaving 13 bases between them. Germline CDR1 is SGHTA and CDR2 is FQGNSA. The CDR3 totals 14 residues. In nucleotides, the CDR3 is TGTGCCAGCAGCCGGACCAAGGGGGCCTACGAGCAGTACTTC. This codes for CASSRTKGAYEQYF.

V is TRBV3-1 and J is TRBJ2-2, with a weak D call TRBD2 (5 bases). V was trimmed by 3 bases and J by 8 bases, leaving 13 bases between them. The CDR3 covers 14 residues. CDR1 and CDR2 from the germline V gene are LGHDT and YNNKEL (reference sequence). The DNA of the CDR3 is TGTGCCAGCAGCCAGAGCTCAGGAGGTGGGGAGCTGTTTTTT. Amino acids: CASSQSSGGGELFF.

In this sample, this clonotype turned up many times. The CDR3 sequence: CASSLARGRGQETQYF. The CDR3 DNA is TGTGCCAGCAGTTTAGCCCGGGGTAGAGGCCAAGAGACCCAGTACTTC. V usage is TRBV12-3 or TRBV12-4 and J usage is TRBJ2-5; possible D gene TRBD2, 5 bases. This CDR3 has 16 amino acids. Trimming shortened V by 0 bases and J by 1 base, and 12 bases separated the two germline ends.

This clonotype occurred a few times. The V gene is TRBV28, the J gene TRBJ1-5, with D uncertain. Trimming cost V 3 bases and J 2 bases, with 5 bases left between them. Per the germline V gene, CDR1 is MDHEN and CDR2 is SYDVKM. The CDR3 is 13 amino acids. CDR3: CASSFWGNQPQHF. Here the CDR3 DNA reads TGTGCCAGCAGTTTTTGGGGCAATCAGCCCCAGCATTTT.

This clonotype was detected ten times or more. The chain combines TRBV20-1 with TRBJ2-3; D is tentatively TRBD1 or TRBD2 (5 bases each). Trimming cost V 4 bases and J 6 bases, with 14 bases left between them. The CDR3 runs to 13 residues. CDR1 and CDR2 (germline): DFQATT, SNEGSKA (reference sequence). The CDR3 is CSAKWGIGDTQYF. CDR3 sequence (DNA): TGCAGTGCTAAGTGGGGGATTGGGGATACGCAGTATTTT.